The 5 T cell receptor beta chains below all came from one sample that was sequenced in a study of cytomegalovirus exposure and HLA in healthy donors. With 60 Vbeta and 13 Jbeta primers, the PCR was carried out. The table came from immunoSEQ multiplex PCR; TCRdb's copy has only in-frame clones and leaves some out. Among around 100,000 clones listed, approximately 87% were seen once. The material sequenced was PBMCs. The receptors stem from a man aged 40-55 years in good health and CMV-seronegative.

This clone appeared a single time. This chain connects TRBV7-2 to TRBJ1-1, with D possibly being TRBD1 (5 bases). The CDR3 consists of 14 residues. Per the germline V gene, CDR1 is SGHTA and CDR2 is FQGNSA. Trimming pared 5 bases from V and 1 base from J, leaving 11 bases between. The CDR3 DNA reads TGTGCCAGCAGCCCCAGGGCCTGGAACACTGAAGCTTTCTTT. Its protein product is CASSPRAWNTEAFF.

CDR3 in DNA: TGTGCCTGGACGGGTAACTATGGCTACACCTTC. This gives the protein CAWTGNYGYTF. This chain joins TRBV30 and TRBJ1-2, with D unresolved. Germline values: CDR1 GTSNPN, CDR2 SVGIG (reference sequence). This CDR3 is 11 amino acids long. Between the trimmed V and J ends, which lost 4 bases and 1 base, there was a span of 4 bases.

This chain connects TRBV4-1 to TRBJ1-4; D is unclear. Trimming removed 0 bases at V and 7 bases at J, with 15 bases between. The length of the CDR3 is 16 residues. Germline loops: CDR1 MGHRA, CDR2 YSYEKL. CDR3: CASSQDLAGEAEKLFF. CDR3 bases: TGCGCCAGCAGCCAAGATTTGGCCGGGGAGGCTGAAAAACTGTTTTTT.

V and J are TRBV19 and TRBJ1-2; possibly TRBD1 for D (6 bases). Germline CDR1 reads LNHDA; CDR2 reads SQIVND (reference sequence). The CDR3 is 14 residues long. V was cut by 3 bases and J by 0 bases, with 8 bases left in between. CDR3 bases: TGTGCCAGTAGTATCTCAGGGGCTAACTATGGCTACACCTTC. Translated, it gives CASSISGANYGYTF.

This sequence joins TRBV29-1 and TRBJ1-3; possible D gene TRBD1, 6 bases. Germline CDR1 SQVTM, CDR2 ANQGSEA. The germline V and J ends were trimmed by 7 bases and 3 bases, with 16 bases remaining between them. This CDR3 is built from 14 residues. The CDR3 loop reads CSATRGGYGNTIYF. CDR3 sequence (DNA): TGCAGCGCGACAAGGGGGGGGTATGGAAACACCATATATTTT.